The 19 T cell receptor beta chains below were found in one sample sequenced in a study of shared clonotypes between healthy human individuals. Only in-frame clones appear in the TCRdb table, and some are missing; sequencing was by immunoSEQ multiplex PCR. This table has around 700,000 clones, 72% appearing once. The specimen was memory CD4+ T cells sorted from blood. Subset reported: CD45RA-negative fraction. The receptors stem from a woman younger than 45 in good health.

This clone was found once. This chain connects TRBV18 to TRBJ2-7; 7 bases line up with TRBD1. This CDR3 is built from 14 residues. V dropped 1 base and J dropped 3; count of bases not matched to a gene: 3. Germline values: CDR1 KGHSH, CDR2 LQKENI. As DNA, the CDR3 is TGTGCCAGCTCACCACGACAGGGTCTCTACGAGCAGTACTTC. As protein: CASSPRQGLYEQYF.

CDR3 DNA sequence: TGTGCCAGCAGTGGACTAGCGGGAGGGGGGGAGACCCAGTACTTC. The encoded protein is CASSGLAGGGETQYF. J is TRBJ2-5 and V is TRBV2, with TRBD2 matching over 14 bases. Germline trimming cut 4 bases from V and 5 bases from J; bases unmatched to any gene: 3. Germline-derived CDR1 and CDR2 are SNHLY and FYNNEI. The CDR3 is made up of 15 amino acids.

The V call is TRBV28, the J call TRBJ1-1; 7 bases line up with TRBD1. After removal of 1 base from V and 1 base from J, the junction contained 12 bases not matched to a gene. The CDR3 runs to 18 residues. Germline CDR1 is MDHEN and CDR2 is SYDVKM. The DNA of the CDR3 is TGTGCCAGCAGTTTATATTCCGGGTGGTGGACAGGGAACACTGAAGCTTTCTTT. Its protein product is CASSLYSGWWTGNTEAFF.

This clone was seen a single time. The chain is built from TRBV18 and TRBJ2-2; 11 nucleotides line up with TRBD2. Trimming cost V 2 bases and J 0 bases; bases outside gene matches: 8. Germline values: CDR1 KGHSH, CDR2 LQKENI. This CDR3 has 19 amino acids. Here the CDR3 DNA reads TGTGCCAGCTCACCAAGGGTGCTAGCGGGAGGCGCGAACACCGGGGAGCTGTTTTTT. This codes for CASSPRVLAGGANTGELFF.

V gene TRBV19 combines with J gene TRBJ1-2, with 7 bases matching TRBD1. V trimming: 4 bases; J trimming: 8 bases; junction bases outside the gene matches: 16. The CDR3 covers 16 residues. Per germline, CDR1 LNHDA and CDR2 SQIVND (reference sequence). CDR3 sequence (DNA): TGTGCCAGTAGTACCAGAAACGCCGACAGGGTACGAGGCTACACCTTC. Translating gives CASSTRNADRVRGYTF. Drawing the rest from reference TRBV19 and TRBJ1-2, the complete variable domain is DGGITQSPKYLFRKEGQNVTLSCEQNLNHDAMYWYRQDPGQGLRLIYYSQIVNDFQKGDIAEGYSVSREKKESFPLTVTSAQKNPTAFYLCASSTRNADRVRGYTFGSGTRLTVV.

The chain recombines TRBV30 with TRBJ2-5; D is perhaps TRBD2 (5 bases). The germline CDR1 and CDR2 sequences are GTSNPN and SVGIG (reference sequence). The CDR3 is made up of 14 amino acids. Trimming cost V 0 bases and J 7 bases, with 15 bases left between them. The CDR3 bases are TGTGCCTGGAGTGTACTTGAGGGTTTGGGGACCCAGTACTTC. Protein product: CAWSVLEGLGTQYF.

This clone has a count of ten or more. The chain carries TRBV29-1 and TRBJ2-2; tentatively, D is TRBD2 (6 bases). Per the germline V gene, CDR1 is SQVTM and CDR2 is ANQGSEA. The length of the CDR3 is 16 residues. The V gene lost 4 bases and the J gene lost 3 bases, with 18 bases spanning the gap. The CDR3 DNA sequence: TGCAGCGTTGCCAAGGAGGGGATGGGGGACACCGGGGAGCTGTTTTTT. This encodes CSVAKEGMGDTGELFF.

This clone appeared once. The chain uses TRBV5-1 and TRBJ1-1; the match to TRBD1 covers 7 bases. The CDR3 has 15 amino acids. Unmatched junction bases numbered 9, after V lost 3 bases and J lost 4 bases. Germline V gene sequence: CDR1 SGHRS, CDR2 YFSETQ. CDR3 sequence: CASSSDPGQFTEAFF. The CDR3 coding sequence is TGCGCCAGCAGCTCGGACCCGGGACAGTTCACTGAAGCTTTCTTT. The complete variable domain, with remaining parts taken from reference TRBV5-1 and TRBJ1-1, reads KAGVTQTPRYLIKTRGQQVTLSCSPISGHRSVSWYQQTPGQGLQFLFEYFSETQRNKGNFPGRFSGRQFSNSRSEMNVSTLELGDSALYLCASSSDPGQFTEAFFGQGTRLTVV.

CDR3 coding DNA: TGTGCCAGCAGCCCGCTGACAGGGATTGAAGCTTTCTTT. Amino acids: CASSPLTGIEAFF. The genes are TRBV7-6 and TRBJ1-1; 7 nucleotides match TRBD1. The V segment lost 5 bases and the J segment 7 bases; nucleotides outside the gene matches: 7. Per the germline V gene, CDR1 is SGHVS and CDR2 is FNYEAQ. The CDR3 has 13 amino acids.

The chain links TRBV2 to TRBJ2-6; 7 nucleotides agree with TRBD2. Germline lookup yields CDR1 SNHLY and CDR2 FYNNEI. There are 19 residues in the CDR3. Trimming cost V 7 bases and J 0 bases; bases outside gene matches: 15. The CDR3 loop is CASTQGQGGPGSGANVLTF. As DNA, the CDR3 is TGTGCCAGCACCCAAGGGCAGGGAGGGCCCGGCTCTGGGGCCAACGTCCTGACTTTC.

The rearrangement links TRBV4-1 to TRBJ1-4; no clear D. Between the trimmed V and J ends, which lost 0 bases and 5 bases, there was a span of 10 bases. The germline V gene encodes CDR1 MGHRA and CDR2 YSYEKL. The CDR3 has 15 residues. The CDR3 reads CASSQDPIRNEKLFF. The CDR3 DNA reads TGCGCCAGCAGCCAAGATCCTATCAGGAATGAAAAACTGTTTTTT.

A remark on this clone: Distinct nucleotide sequences in the sample also encode this CDR3. The J gene is TRBJ2-7, the V gene TRBV6-1; a possible D gene is TRBD1 (6 bases). V was trimmed by 4 bases and J by 7 bases, leaving 11 bases between them. The germline V gene has CDR1 MNHNS and CDR2 SASEGT. The CDR3 is 12 residues long. In nucleotides, the CDR3 is TGTGCCAGCAGTGCTTACAGGGCAGAGCAGTACTTC. This translates into CASSAYRAEQYF.

The J gene is TRBJ2-7, the V gene TRBV6-5, with 10 bases aligning to TRBD1. Germline lookup yields CDR1 MNHEY and CDR2 SVGAGI. There are 15 residues in the CDR3. Trimming cost V 11 bases and J 2 bases; bases outside gene matches: 12. In DNA form, the CDR3 reads TGTGCCTGTGGGGGACAGGGGATTCCTACCTACGAGCAGTACTTC. Residues: CACGGQGIPTYEQYF.

V usage is TRBV2 and J usage is TRBJ1-5; 7 bases match TRBD1. J was trimmed by 0 bases and V by 6 bases; bases with no gene match: 5. The CDR3 totals 15 residues. Germline V gene lookup returns CDR1 SNHLY and CDR2 FYNNEI. The CDR3 bases are TGTGCCAGCAGGGGACAGACCTATAGCAATCAGCCCCAGCATTTT. This codes for CASRGQTYSNQPQHF.

This rearrangement joins TRBV5-1 to TRBJ2-3, with D uncertain. The CDR3 sequence is 14 residues long. From germline, CDR1 is SGHRS and CDR2 YFSETQ. V was shortened by 0 bases and J by 2 bases, with 7 bases between the two germline ends. CDR3 bases: TGCGCCAGCAGCTTGGCTGGCCCCACAGATACGCAGTATTTT. Its translation is CASSLAGPTDTQYF.

In its sample, this clone was seen once. The chain carries TRBV28 and TRBJ1-1; perhaps TRBD1 as D (6 bases). Germline values: CDR1 MDHEN, CDR2 SYDVKM. V gave up 2 bases and J gave up 5 bases, with 18 bases separating them. CDR3 length equals 16 residues. The CDR3 DNA reads TGTGCCAGCAGTTTAATATTTATCCTTCAGGGGACTGAAGCTTTCTTT. As protein: CASSLIFILQGTEAFF.

CDR3 DNA: TGTGCCAGCAGTTACACCTCTAGCGGGAGAGGGGAGCAGTACTTC. Its translation is CASSYTSSGRGEQYF. V and J are TRBV6-5 and TRBJ2-7, with 10 bases matching TRBD2. CDR3 length: 15 residues. V was clipped by 2 bases and J by 7 bases; unmatched bases: 8. Germline lookup yields CDR1 MNHEY and CDR2 SVGAGI.

The V call is TRBV4-1, the J call TRBJ2-5; D assignment may be TRBD1 or TRBD2 (5 bases each). The CDR3 sequence is 14 residues long. The V gene lost 1 base and the J gene lost 4 bases, with 10 bases spanning the gap. Germline V lookup: CDR1 MGHRA, CDR2 YSYEKL. The CDR3 nucleotides read TGCGCCAGCAGCCAAGTTTGGGGGTCAGAGACCCAGTACTTC. Its protein product is CASSQVWGSETQYF.

The table lists this clone with a count of one. The V call is TRBV21-1, the J call TRBJ2-2. TRBV21-1 is a documented pseudogene. The CDR3 contains 18 residues. CDR3 coding DNA: TGTGCCAGCAGCAAAGTGGGCAGGTCGGGTTTAAACTCCGGGGAGCTGTTTTTT. Translation: CASSKVGRSGLNSGELFF.